This T cell receptor (beta chain) appears in the sequencing data of a study of cytotoxic CD8 clonotypes in ibrutinib-treated CLL. Across the whole study: Samples had a mean of 255,043 productive templates and about 93,000 productive rearrangements.

Study observations and caveats: Sustained-remission patients were sampled at different times than progressing patients were.

With sequencing, the targeted depth ranged from 1 in 200,000 to 1 in 1 million T cells. Profiled with immunoSEQ multiplex PCR; TCRdb holds only in-frame clones, not every one. This sample has approximately 280,000 clones, with about 72% found just once. About this clone: The antigen remains undetermined.

J lost 4 bases, V lost 0 bases, and 6 bases had no gene match. The CDR3 sequence is 16 residues long. Germline V gene sequence: CDR1 LGHNA, CDR2 YSLEER. This chain joins TRBV4-3 and TRBJ2-3, with 8 bases lining up with TRBD2. The specimen was PBMCs, collected at disease progression, from a patient treated with ibrutinib. This receptor was taken from a human donor with chronic lymphocytic leukemia. The CDR3 DNA is TGCGCCAGCAGCCAAGAGGCAAGCGGGAGAGCAGATACGCAGTATTTT. Residues: CASSQEASGRADTQYF.